The 11 T cell receptor beta chains presented below share a single source sample, sequenced in a study of cytomegalovirus exposure and HLA in healthy donors. Both 60 Vbeta primers and 13 Jbeta primers went into the PCR. Method: immunoSEQ multiplex PCR; TCRdb's copy keeps in-frame clones and lacks some. Among approximately 82,000 clones, 70% to 75% were seen once, and the ten largest hold under 7.5%. Sequencing used PBMCs. Every receptor here comes from a woman in her fifties or sixties in good health and CMV-seropositive.

This clone was seen once. V is TRBV5-1 and J is TRBJ2-5; 9 bases agree with TRBD1. From germline, CDR1 is SGHRS and CDR2 YFSETQ. With 4 bases clipped from V and 2 bases from J, the junction kept 6 bases outside the gene matches. This CDR3 contains 15 residues. The CDR3: CASSPGTGRQETQYF. The CDR3 nucleotides read TGCGCCAGCAGCCCGGGGACAGGGCGGCAAGAGACCCAGTACTTC.

The chain links TRBV10-3 to TRBJ1-2, with a tentative D call TRBD1 (6 bases). There are 13 residues in the CDR3. Germline V gives CDR1 ENHRY, CDR2 SYGVKD. Trimming shortened V by 4 bases and J by 3 bases, and 9 bases separated the two germline ends. The CDR3 DNA follows: TGTGCCATCAGTGTAAAGGGGGACTATGGCTACACCTTC. This translates into CAISVKGDYGYTF.

CDR3 sequence: CASSLVGREFYEQYF. CDR3 bases: TGTGCCAGCAGCCTGGTGGGGCGGGAGTTTTACGAGCAGTACTTC. This chain uses TRBV7-2 with TRBJ2-7; TRBD2 aligns across 7 bases. Germline-derived CDR1 and CDR2 are SGHTA and FQGNSA. V lost 5 bases to trimming and J lost 4 bases; unmatched junction nucleotides: 11. This CDR3 has 15 residues.

The table lists this clone with a few counts. The chain couples TRBV30 to TRBJ2-6, with D possibly being TRBD2 (5 bases). The germline V gene encodes CDR1 GTSNPN and CDR2 SVGIG (reference sequence). Trimming removed 2 bases from V and 4 bases from J, with 12 bases in between. CDR3 size: 15 residues. The DNA for the CDR3 is TGTGCCTGGAGTCGGTTGGGAGCCGGGGCCAACGTCCTGACTTTC. Protein: CAWSRLGAGANVLTF.

J is TRBJ2-1 and V is TRBV15, with D unclear. V was clipped by 0 bases and J by 1 base, with 7 bases between them. Germline V gives CDR1 LNHNV, CDR2 YYDKDF (reference sequence). This CDR3 contains 15 residues. The DNA of the CDR3 is TGTGCCACCAGCAGAGAGAGCTTATCCTACAATGAGCAGTTCTTC. This sequence encodes CATSRESLSYNEQFF. Complete variable domain (other parts from reference TRBV15 and TRBJ2-1): DAMVIQNPRYQVTQFGKPVTLSCSQTLNHNVMYWYQQKSSQAPKLLFHYYDKDFNNEADTPDNFQSRRPNTSFCFLDIRSPGLGDTAMYLCATSRESLSYNEQFFGPGTRLTVL.

The CDR3 sequence: CASRGGDSNQPQHF. The CDR3 nucleotides are TGTGCCAGCAGGGGGGGGGATAGCAATCAGCCCCAGCATTTT. The chain combines TRBV7-8 with TRBJ1-5; TRBD1 might be the D (5 bases). Trimming took 6 bases from V and 0 from J, leaving 9 bases between them. The germline CDR1 and CDR2 sequences are SGHVS and FQNEAQ. This CDR3 comprises 14 residues.

In nucleotides, the CDR3 is TGCAGCGTTGGGGGGGATAACACTGAAGCTTTCTTT. It encodes CSVGGDNTEAFF. This chain uses TRBV29-1 with TRBJ1-1, with D perhaps matching TRBD1 (5 bases). V lost 4 bases and J lost 2, with 8 bases in between. The germline V gene encodes CDR1 SQVTM and CDR2 ANQGSEA. This CDR3 is 12 amino acids long.

J is TRBJ2-1 and V is TRBV2, with D hard to call. The CDR3 length is 14 residues. Trimming removed 6 bases at V and 7 bases at J, with 16 bases between. From germline, CDR1 is SNHLY and CDR2 FYNNEI. CDR3 sequence (DNA): TGTGCCAGCAGCCGCGACACCCTCGGTAATGAGCAGTTCTTC. Translated: CASSRDTLGNEQFF. Supplemented by reference TRBV2 and TRBJ2-1, the full variable domain reads EPEVTQTPSHQVTQMGQEVILRCVPISNHLYFYWYRQILGQKVEFLVSFYNNEISEKSEIFDDQFSVERPDGSNFTLKIRSTKLEDSAMYFCASSRDTLGNEQFFGPGTRLTVL.

The chain is built from TRBV11-2 and TRBJ1-2, with 7 bases fitting TRBD1. Per the germline V gene, CDR1 is SGHAT and CDR2 is FQNNGV. V gave up 5 bases and J gave up 2 bases; unmatched junction bases: 5. The CDR3 runs 14 residues. CDR3 sequence reads: CASSTGQRNYGYTF. CDR3 sequence (DNA): TGTGCCAGCAGCACGGGACAGAGAAACTATGGCTACACCTTC.

This clone has more than one count but fewer than ten. The chain is built from TRBV7-9 and TRBJ1-4; the D is unclear. From germline, CDR1 is SEHNR and CDR2 FQNEAQ (reference sequence). Trimming shortened V by 1 base and J by 8 bases, and 11 bases separated the two germline ends. The CDR3 is 14 residues long. CDR3 DNA: TGTGCCAGCAGCTTAGAAGGTGCGAGGGAAAAACTGTTTTTT. Translation: CASSLEGAREKLFF.

The chain's CDR3 is CASSLSYQPQHF. CDR3 nucleotides: TGTGCCAGCAGTTTAAGCTATCAGCCCCAGCATTTT. This chain connects TRBV28 to TRBJ1-5; no firm D call. CDR3 length equals 12 residues. CDR1 is MDHEN and CDR2 is SYDVKM in the germline V gene. V was pared by 2 bases and J by 5 bases, with 4 bases between.